This entry is about one TCR beta chain. The V gene's germline CDR1 is MRHNA and CDR2 SNTAGT. The germline V and J ends were trimmed by 6 bases and 10 bases, with 9 bases remaining between them. CDR3 length equals 10 residues. The data belong to a study of Graves' ophthalmopathy and Graves' hyperthyroidism. Study information: At initial diagnosis, peripheral blood was obtained, and this preceded any treatment.

Researchers took RNA transcripts and amplified TCR beta CDR3 regions from them. Amplification began with first-round RT-PCR using HTBI primers, then second-round multiplex PCR was performed. TCRdb re-called the multiplex PCR reads with MiXCR, one entry per CDR3 protein. The data contain over 200,000 distinct CDR3 sequences, less than 30% of them singletons. The gene calls are TRBV6-4 and TRBJ1-1; D is possibly TRBD1 (5 bases). This clonotype was sampled from a middle-aged man with Graves' ophthalmopathy. The sequenced sample consisted of peripheral blood. The CDR3 sequence is CASRGDRAFF. DNA of the CDR3: TGTGCCAGCAGGGGGGACCGAGCTTTCTTT.